This TCR beta chain was sequenced during a study of shared clonotypes between healthy human individuals. As to this clone: Its antigen remains unknown.

Trimming shortened V by 5 bases and J by 4 bases, and 14 bases separated the two germline ends. Germline loops: CDR1 MDHEN, CDR2 SYDVKM. CDR3 size: 14 residues. CD45RO-negative CD8 cells positively selected for CCR7 made up the naive population, which excluded terminally differentiated effector memory CD45RA+ cells. The donors were adults (healthy and HIV-negative) with no recent acute infections or vaccinations. The donors were all Caucasian adults (living in Nashville, Tennessee). Study-wide findings and caveats: Naive CD4 clonotypes overlapped across a handful of donors at about 5.2%.

Replicate sorted-subset PCRs were loaded with around 0.2 ug DNA, about 30,000 T cell genomes. Data came from immunoSEQ multiplex PCR; TCRdb stores just in-frame clones and leaves some out. The sample consists of about 2.1 million clones, just over 90% of them appearing once. Sample: naive CD8+ T cells from PBMCs. This TCR derives from a man aged 18 to 30 in good health. Some clones in this sample may be carry-over from other donors' samples. The chain couples TRBV28 to TRBJ1-2, with unresolved D. CDR3 residues: CASSPPGSGYGYTF. The CDR3 bases are TGTGCCAGCAGTCCCCCGGGGTCCGGCTATGGCTACACCTTC.